The rows below give T cell receptor beta chains drawn from one sample of a study of type 1 regulatory T cells. These TCRs are of unknown antigen specificity. MiXCR was run by TCRdb on the reads, yielding one entry per CDR3 protein. The sample carries approximately 25,000 distinct CDR3 sequences, about half recorded once. The sequencing input was cultured T cells, either the whole culture or a sorted T cell fraction (not recorded which). The receptors shown here come from a human donor in good health. The CDR3 runs from the conserved cysteine through the conserved F or W. Each record gives: D gene, clone size, V gene, J gene, CDR3 protein, CDR3 DNA. A D gene is named only where the DNA matches it firmly. Size is omitted from some rows. Given values are once, few, many or a class for expanded clones.

TRBD2	-	TRBV7-9	TRBJ2-2	CASTIWERGYRPGELFF	TGTGCCAGCACCATATGGGAGCGGGGGTACCGACCCGGGGAGCTGTTTTTT
-	medium-sized	TRBV12-3/TRBV12-4	TRBJ1-1	CASSAWQLNTEAFF	TGTGCCAGCAGTGCGTGGCAGCTGAACACTGAAGCTTTCTTT
-	-	TRBV10-3	TRBJ2-2	CAISESRGTGELFF	TGTGCCATCAGTGAGTCGAGAGGCACCGGGGAGCTGTTTTTT
-	-	TRBV7-2	TRBJ1-2	CASSLDTAPGYGYTF	TGTGCCAGCAGCTTAGATACAGCCCCGGGCTATGGCTACACCTTC
-	many	TRBV15	TRBJ2-7	CATSRGRGSSYEQYF	TGTGCCACCAGCAGAGGTAGGGGTTCCTCCTACGAGCAGTACTTC
TRBD1	-	TRBV5-4	TRBJ2-7	CASSRDRRDGQYF	TGTGCCAGCAGCCGGGACAGGCGAGATGGGCAGTACTTC
-	-	TRBV5-6	TRBJ2-1	CASSSWVVLGPGWHEQFF	TGTGCCAGCAGCAGTTGGGTTGTATTAGGGCCAGGTTGGCATGAGCAGTTCTTC
-	-	TRBV13	TRBJ1-3	CASSLMRGNTIYF	TGTGCCAGCAGCTTAATGCGTGGAAACACCATATATTTT
-	-	TRBV7-9	TRBJ1-1	CASSRQSWGTEAFF	TGTGCCAGCAGCCGACAGTCCTGGGGAACTGAAGCTTTCTTT
-	-	TRBV20-1	TRBJ2-3	CSARVPTDTQYF	TGCAGTGCTAGGGTGCCAACAGATACGCAGTATTTT
-	once	TRBV7-2	TRBJ1-2	CASSYFSRANYGYTF	TGTGCCAGCAGCTACTTCTCCCGCGCTAACTATGGCTACACCTTC
-	-	TRBV4-3	TRBJ1-3	CASSQEWGSSGNAIYF	TGCGCCAGCAGCCAAGAGTGGGGAAGCTCTGGAAACGCCATATATTTT
-	-	TRBV5-1	TRBJ2-2	CASSLRVQNTGELFF	TGCGCCAGCAGCTTGAGGGTCCAGAACACCGGGGAGCTGTTTTTT
TRBD2	once	TRBV12-3/TRBV12-4	TRBJ2-3	CASSSYLAGGTDTQYF	TGTGCCAGCAGTTCGTACCTAGCGGGGGGAACAGATACGCAGTATTTT
-	few	TRBV7-8	TRBJ1-3	CASSLYPGASGNTIYF	TGTGCCAGCAGCTTATATCCGGGCGCCTCTGGAAACACCATATATTTT
-	medium-sized	TRBV7-2	TRBJ2-6	CASRGIGVPGSGANVLTF	TGTGCCAGCAGAGGGATTGGGGTTCCCGGCTCTGGGGCCAACGTCCTGACTTTC
TRBD2	-	TRBV15	TRBJ2-3	CATSRGIGGGTDTQYF	TGTGCCACCAGCAGAGGAATCGGCGGGGGTACAGATACGCAGTATTTT
-	-	TRBV20-1	TRBJ2-1	CSAREGAALMDDEQFF	TGCAGTGCTAGAGAAGGGGCCGCCCTCATGGACGATGAGCAGTTCTTC
-	-	TRBV10-2	TRBJ1-5	CASSAAGGRPQHF	TGCGCCAGCAGCGCGGCGGGGGGGCGGCCCCAGCATTTT
-	-	TRBV23-1	TRBJ2-5	CASSQSTGTQETQYF	TGCGCCAGCAGTCAATCAACGGGTACCCAAGAGACCCAGTACTTC
-	few	TRBV6-5	TRBJ2-6	CASRQPTPGANVLTF	TGTGCCAGCCGGCAGCCAACCCCCGGGGCCAACGTCCTGACTTTC
TRBD2	-	TRBV20-1	TRBJ2-1	CSARVSGSSYNEQFF	TGCAGTGCTAGGGTCAGCGGGAGCTCCTACAATGAGCAGTTCTTC
-	-	TRBV12-3/TRBV12-4	TRBJ1-2	CASSLRAGGSNYGYTF	TGTGCCAGCAGTTTAAGGGCTGGGGGATCCAACTATGGCTACACCTTC
-	few	TRBV7-9	TRBJ1-6	CASSLRRDGVNSPLHF	TGTGCCAGCAGCTTACGCCGGGACGGGGTAAATTCACCCCTCCACTTT
TRBD1	-	TRBV5-1	TRBJ2-7	CASSLATGAENEQYF	TGCGCCAGCAGCTTGGCCACAGGGGCAGAAAACGAGCAGTACTTC
TRBD1	large	TRBV20-1	TRBJ1-1	CSAGHQGVSTEAFF	TGCAGTGCTGGTCATCAGGGGGTTTCGACTGAAGCTTTCTTT
-	many	TRBV7-9	TRBJ2-5	CASSLGFGAIMETQYF	TGTGCCAGCAGCTTGGGGTTTGGGGCGATAATGGAGACCCAGTACTTC
TRBD2	-	TRBV20-1	TRBJ2-5	CSARTLVAGEQETQYF	TGCAGTGCTAGGACTCTGGTAGCGGGGGAGCAAGAGACCCAGTACTTC
TRBD1	medium-sized	TRBV12-3/TRBV12-4	TRBJ1-2	CASSSWTGRWANYGYTF	TGTGCCAGCAGTAGTTGGACAGGACGCTGGGCTAACTATGGCTACACCTTC
-	-	TRBV20-1	TRBJ2-3	CSARDPSPDTQYF	TGCAGTGCTAGAGATCCCTCGCCGGATACGCAGTATTTT
-	-	TRBV12-3/TRBV12-4	TRBJ1-2	CASSLAEGYGVGGYTF	TGTGCCAGCAGCTTAGCGGAGGGTTACGGCGTGGGTGGCTACACCTTC
-	-	TRBV4-3	TRBJ1-2	CASSHDLTGYTF	TGCGCCAGCAGCCATGACCTTACGGGCTACACCTTC
TRBD2	-	TRBV11-2	TRBJ2-7	CASSLERGGYEQYF	TGTGCCAGCAGCTTAGAACGGGGGGGGTACGAGCAGTACTTC
TRBD1	-	TRBV7-9	TRBJ2-3	CASSLEYQGEGDTQYF	TGTGCCAGCAGCTTAGAGTATCAGGGGGAAGGAGATACGCAGTATTTT
-	-	TRBV3-1	TRBJ2-3	CASSQVPGGYTDSQYF	TGTGCCAGCAGCCAAGTCCCAGGGGGGTACACAGATTCGCAGTATTTT
-	-	TRBV10-3	TRBJ2-3	CATEEGGTDTQYF	TGTGCCACTGAGGAGGGTGGCACAGATACACAGTATTTT
TRBD2	few	TRBV6-5	TRBJ2-5	CASSGWASGEETQYF	TGTGCCAGCAGTGGGTGGGCTAGCGGAGAAGAGACCCAGTACTTC
-	-	TRBV10-3	TRBJ1-2	CAISERVYGYTF	TGTGCCATCAGTGAGCGGGTCTATGGCTACACCTTC
-	medium-sized	TRBV7-9	TRBJ1-1	CASSLVGGRTEAFF	TGTGCCAGCAGCTTAGTTGGGGGGCGCACTGAAGCTTTCTTT
-	-	TRBV7-2	TRBJ2-7	CASSLDGTYEQYF	TGTGCCAGCAGCTTAGACGGGACCTACGAGCAGTACTTC
TRBD2	medium-sized	TRBV10-3	TRBJ2-7	CAISGVAGYEQYF	TGTGCCATCAGTGGTGTAGCGGGCTACGAGCAGTACTTC
TRBD1	-	TRBV6-2/TRBV6-3	TRBJ1-5	CASSFRQGAVRDGAQPQHF	TGTGCCAGCAGTTTTCGACAGGGGGCAGTTCGAGACGGTGCTCAGCCCCAGCATTTT
-	-	TRBV10-3	TRBJ1-5	CAISQASLSNQPQHF	TGTGCCATCAGTCAAGCCAGCCTTAGCAATCAGCCCCAGCATTTT
TRBD1	medium-sized	TRBV7-9	TRBJ2-7	CASSLGTGLYEQYF	TGTGCCAGCAGCTTAGGGACAGGCCTCTACGAGCAGTACTTC
-	once	TRBV7-8	TRBJ1-1	CASRLVLTGNTEAFF	TGTGCCAGCAGATTAGTCCTGACAGGGAACACTGAAGCTTTCTTT
TRBD2	once	TRBV20-1	TRBJ2-5	CSARDYPDTQYF	TGCAGTGCCCGGGACTACCCGGACACCCAGTACTTC
-	few	TRBV6-6	TRBJ2-5	CASSRGEGIQYF	TGTGCCAGCAGCCGAGGGGAAGGGATCCAGTACTTC
-	-	TRBV20-1	TRBJ2-7	CSARGPGVEQYF	TGCAGTGCTAGAGGCCCAGGGGTCGAGCAGTACTTC
-	few	TRBV7-2	TRBJ1-2	CASSFLTGGYTF	TGTGCCAGCAGCTTTCTCACAGGCGGCTACACCTTC
-	-	TRBV7-2	TRBJ1-1	CASSFRVSPEAFF	TGTGCCAGCAGCTTCAGGGTGTCCCCTGAAGCTTTCTTT
TRBD2	medium-sized	TRBV4-1	TRBJ2-3	CASSQEGGRLAKDTQYF	TGCGCCAGCAGCCAAGAAGGGGGGCGACTAGCGAAAGATACGCAGTATTTT
-	few	TRBV28	TRBJ2-7	CASAQAQEFHEQYF	TGTGCCAGCGCCCAGGCCCAGGAATTCCACGAGCAGTACTTC
-	-	TRBV6-2/TRBV6-3	TRBJ1-6	CASSPPGYSPLHF	TGTGCCAGCAGTCCTCCAGGGTATTCACCCCTCCACTTT
TRBD2	-	TRBV7-2	TRBJ2-3	CASSPGGVRVDTQYF	TGTGCCAGCAGCCCCGGGGGGGTAAGGGTAGATACGCAGTATTTT